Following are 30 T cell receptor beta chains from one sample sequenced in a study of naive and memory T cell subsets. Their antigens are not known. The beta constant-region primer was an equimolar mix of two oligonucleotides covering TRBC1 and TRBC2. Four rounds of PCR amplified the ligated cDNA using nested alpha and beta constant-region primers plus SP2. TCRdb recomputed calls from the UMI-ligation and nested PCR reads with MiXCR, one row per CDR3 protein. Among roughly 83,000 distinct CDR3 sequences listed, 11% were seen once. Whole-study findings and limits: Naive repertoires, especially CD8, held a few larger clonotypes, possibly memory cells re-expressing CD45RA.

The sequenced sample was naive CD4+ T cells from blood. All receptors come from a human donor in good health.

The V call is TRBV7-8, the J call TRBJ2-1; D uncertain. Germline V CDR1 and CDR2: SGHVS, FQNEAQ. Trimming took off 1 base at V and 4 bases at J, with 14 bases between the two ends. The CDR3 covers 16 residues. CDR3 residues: CASSLVAGRGYNEQFF. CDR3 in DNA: TGTGCCAGCAGCTTAGTGGCCGGGCGCGGATACAATGAGCAGTTCTTC.

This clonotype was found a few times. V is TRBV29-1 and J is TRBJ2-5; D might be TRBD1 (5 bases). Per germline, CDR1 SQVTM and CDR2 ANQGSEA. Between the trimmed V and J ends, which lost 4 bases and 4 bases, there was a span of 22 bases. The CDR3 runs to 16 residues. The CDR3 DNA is TGCAGCGTTGTCGTTAATAGGGGCTTTCCCCGAGAGACCCAGTACTTC. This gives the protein CSVVVNRGFPRETQYF.

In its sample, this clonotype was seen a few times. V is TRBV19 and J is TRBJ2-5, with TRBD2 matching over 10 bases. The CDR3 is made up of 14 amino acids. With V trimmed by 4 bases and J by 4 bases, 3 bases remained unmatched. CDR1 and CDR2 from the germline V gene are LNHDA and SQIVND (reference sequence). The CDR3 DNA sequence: TGTGCCAGTAGTAGGAGGACTAGCGGAGAGACCCAGTACTTC. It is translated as CASSRRTSGETQYF.

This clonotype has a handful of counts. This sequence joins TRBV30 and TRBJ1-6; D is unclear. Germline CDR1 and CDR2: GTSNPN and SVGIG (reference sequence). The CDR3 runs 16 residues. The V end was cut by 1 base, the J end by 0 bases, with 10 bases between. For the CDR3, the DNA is TGTGCCTGGAGTGGTTCTTTTGGCTCCTATAATTCACCCCTCCACTTT. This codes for CAWSGSFGSYNSPLHF.

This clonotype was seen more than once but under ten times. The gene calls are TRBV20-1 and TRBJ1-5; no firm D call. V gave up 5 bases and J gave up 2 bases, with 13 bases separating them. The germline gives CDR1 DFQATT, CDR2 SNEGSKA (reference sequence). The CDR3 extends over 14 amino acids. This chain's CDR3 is CSALLSEGNQPQHF. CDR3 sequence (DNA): TGCAGTGCTCTCTTAAGTGAGGGCAATCAGCCCCAGCATTTT.

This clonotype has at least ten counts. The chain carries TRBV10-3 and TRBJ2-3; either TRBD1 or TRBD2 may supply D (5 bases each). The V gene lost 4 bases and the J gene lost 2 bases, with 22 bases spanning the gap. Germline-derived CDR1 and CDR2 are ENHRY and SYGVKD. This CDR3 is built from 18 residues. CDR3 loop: CAISAGQFLRDHTDTQYF. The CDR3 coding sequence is TGTGCCATCAGTGCGGGTCAGTTCCTTAGGGACCACACAGATACGCAGTATTTT.

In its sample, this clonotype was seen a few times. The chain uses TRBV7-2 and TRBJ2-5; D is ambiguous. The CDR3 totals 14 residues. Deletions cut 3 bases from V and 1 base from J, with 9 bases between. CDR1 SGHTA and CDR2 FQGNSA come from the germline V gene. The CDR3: CASSFSSAQETQYF. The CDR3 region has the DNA TGTGCCAGCAGCTTCTCCAGCGCCCAAGAGACCCAGTACTTC. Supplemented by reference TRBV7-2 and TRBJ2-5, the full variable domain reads GAGVSQSPSNKVTEKGKDVELRCDPISGHTALYWYRQSLGQGLEFLIYFQGNSAPDKSGLPSDRFSAERTGGSVSTLTIQRTQQEDSAVYLCASSFSSAQETQYFGPGTRLLVL.

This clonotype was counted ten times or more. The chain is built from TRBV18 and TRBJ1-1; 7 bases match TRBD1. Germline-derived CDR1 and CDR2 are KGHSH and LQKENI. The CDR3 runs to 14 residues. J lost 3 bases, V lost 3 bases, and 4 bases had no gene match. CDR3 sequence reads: CASSPQGGDTEAFF. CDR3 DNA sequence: TGTGCCAGCTCACCCCAGGGGGGTGACACTGAAGCTTTCTTT.

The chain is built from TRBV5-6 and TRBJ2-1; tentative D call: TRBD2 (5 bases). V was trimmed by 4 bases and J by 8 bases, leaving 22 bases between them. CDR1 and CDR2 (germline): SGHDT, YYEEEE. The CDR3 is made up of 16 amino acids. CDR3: CASSPRRSGVLDEQFF. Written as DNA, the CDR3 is TGTGCCAGCAGCCCCCGGCGGAGCGGAGTGTTGGATGAGCAGTTCTTC.

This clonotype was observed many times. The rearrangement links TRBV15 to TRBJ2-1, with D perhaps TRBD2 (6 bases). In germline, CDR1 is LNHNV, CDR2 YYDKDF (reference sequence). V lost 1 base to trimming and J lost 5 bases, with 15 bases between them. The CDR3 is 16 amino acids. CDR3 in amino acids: CATSRVGRRGDNEQFF. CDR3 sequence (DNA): TGTGCCACCAGCAGAGTAGGGAGGAGAGGAGACAATGAGCAGTTCTTC.

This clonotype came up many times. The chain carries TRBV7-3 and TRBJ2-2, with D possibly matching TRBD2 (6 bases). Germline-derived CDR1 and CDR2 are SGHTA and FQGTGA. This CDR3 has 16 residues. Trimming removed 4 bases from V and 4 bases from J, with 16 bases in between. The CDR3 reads CASSSSVGTRTGELFF. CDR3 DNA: TGTGCCAGCAGCTCCTCCGTGGGGACTCGCACCGGGGAGCTGTTTTTT.

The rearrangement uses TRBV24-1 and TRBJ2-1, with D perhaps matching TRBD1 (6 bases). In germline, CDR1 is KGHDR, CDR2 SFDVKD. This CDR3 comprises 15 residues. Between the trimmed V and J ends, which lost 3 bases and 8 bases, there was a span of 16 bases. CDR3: CATSDRDTPRDEQFF. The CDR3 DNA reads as TGTGCCACCAGTGATCGGGACACCCCCCGCGATGAGCAGTTCTTC.

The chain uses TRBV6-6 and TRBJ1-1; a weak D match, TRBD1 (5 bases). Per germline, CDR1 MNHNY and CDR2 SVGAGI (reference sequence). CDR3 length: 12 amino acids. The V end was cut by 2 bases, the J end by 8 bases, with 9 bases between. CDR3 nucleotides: TGTGCCAGCAGTTACGAGTGGACAGAAGCTTTCTTT. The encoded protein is CASSYEWTEAFF.

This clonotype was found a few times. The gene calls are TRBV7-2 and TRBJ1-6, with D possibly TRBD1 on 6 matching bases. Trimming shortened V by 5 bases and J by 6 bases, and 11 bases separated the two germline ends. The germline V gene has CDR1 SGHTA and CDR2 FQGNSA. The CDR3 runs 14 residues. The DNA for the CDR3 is TGTGCCAGCAGCCCGGACAGTTTTAATTCACCCCTCCACTTT. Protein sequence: CASSPDSFNSPLHF.

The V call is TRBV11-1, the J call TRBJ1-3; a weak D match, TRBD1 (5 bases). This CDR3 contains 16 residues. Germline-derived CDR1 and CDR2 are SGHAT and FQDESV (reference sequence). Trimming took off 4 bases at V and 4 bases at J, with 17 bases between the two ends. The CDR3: CASSSPGLSGGNTIYF. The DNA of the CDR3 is TGTGCCAGCAGCTCCCCGGGACTTTCGGGAGGAAACACCATATATTTT.

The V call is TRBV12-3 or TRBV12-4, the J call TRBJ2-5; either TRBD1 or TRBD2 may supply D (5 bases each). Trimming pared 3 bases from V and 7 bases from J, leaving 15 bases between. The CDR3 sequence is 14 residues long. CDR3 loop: CASSFQRRGGTQYF. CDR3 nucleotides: TGTGCCAGCAGTTTTCAGCGTCGTGGGGGGACCCAGTACTTC.

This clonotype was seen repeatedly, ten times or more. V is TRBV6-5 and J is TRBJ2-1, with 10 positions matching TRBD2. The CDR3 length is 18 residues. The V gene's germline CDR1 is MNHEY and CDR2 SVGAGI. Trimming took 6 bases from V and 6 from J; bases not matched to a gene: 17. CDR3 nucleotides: TGTGCCAGCAGCTCAACCACCCCTCTAGCGGGGGTGGGCAATGAGCAGTTCTTC. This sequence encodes CASSSTTPLAGVGNEQFF.

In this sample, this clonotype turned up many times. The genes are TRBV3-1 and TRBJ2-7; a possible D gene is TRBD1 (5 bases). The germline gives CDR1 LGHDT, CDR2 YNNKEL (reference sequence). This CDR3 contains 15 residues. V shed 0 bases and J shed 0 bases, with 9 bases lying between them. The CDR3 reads CASSQDLDSSYEQYF. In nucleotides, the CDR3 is TGTGCCAGCAGCCAAGATCTTGACAGCTCCTACGAGCAGTACTTC.

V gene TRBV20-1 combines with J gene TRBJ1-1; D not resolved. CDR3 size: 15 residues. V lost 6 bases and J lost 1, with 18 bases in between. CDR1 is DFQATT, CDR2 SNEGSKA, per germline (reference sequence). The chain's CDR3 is CSAHFPLGSNTEAFF. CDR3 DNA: TGCAGTGCACATTTCCCTTTGGGGTCGAACACTGAAGCTTTCTTT.

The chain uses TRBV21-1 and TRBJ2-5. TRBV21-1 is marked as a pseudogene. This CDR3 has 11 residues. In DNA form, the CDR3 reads TGTGCCAGCAGCGGCTGCTTGACCCAGTACTTC. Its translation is CASSGCLTQYF.

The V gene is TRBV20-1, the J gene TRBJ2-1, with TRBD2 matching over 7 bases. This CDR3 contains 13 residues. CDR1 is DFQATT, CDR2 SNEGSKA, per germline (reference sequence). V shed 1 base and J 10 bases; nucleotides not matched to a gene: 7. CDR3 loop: CSARVPSGMEQFF. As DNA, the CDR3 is TGCAGTGCTAGAGTGCCTAGCGGTATGGAGCAGTTCTTC.

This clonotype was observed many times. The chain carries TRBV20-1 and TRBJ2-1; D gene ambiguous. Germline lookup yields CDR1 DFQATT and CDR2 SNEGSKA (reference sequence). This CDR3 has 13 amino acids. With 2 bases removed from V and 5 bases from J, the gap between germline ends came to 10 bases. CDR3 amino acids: CSARSPINNEQFF. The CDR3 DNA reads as TGCAGTGCTAGATCACCAATAAACAATGAGCAGTTCTTC.

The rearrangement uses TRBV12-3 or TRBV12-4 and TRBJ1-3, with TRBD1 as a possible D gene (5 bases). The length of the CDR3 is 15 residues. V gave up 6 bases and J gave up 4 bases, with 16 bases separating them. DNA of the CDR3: TGTGCCAGCAGCTCCATTTCAGGGTCCGGAAACACCATATATTTT. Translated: CASSSISGSGNTIYF.

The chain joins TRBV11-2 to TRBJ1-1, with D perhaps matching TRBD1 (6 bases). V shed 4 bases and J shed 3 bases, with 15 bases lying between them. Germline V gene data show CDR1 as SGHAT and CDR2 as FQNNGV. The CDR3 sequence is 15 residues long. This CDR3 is CASSSVGQKYTEAFF. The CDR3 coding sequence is TGTGCCAGCAGCTCCGTCGGACAGAAGTACACTGAAGCTTTCTTT.

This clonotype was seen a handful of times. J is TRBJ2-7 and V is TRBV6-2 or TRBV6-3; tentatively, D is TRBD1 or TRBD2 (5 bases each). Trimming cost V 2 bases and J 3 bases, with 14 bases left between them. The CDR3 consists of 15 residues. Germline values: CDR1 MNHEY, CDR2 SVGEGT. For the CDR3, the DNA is TGTGCCAGCAGTTACACCGGGACGACGCGCTACGAGCAGTACTTC. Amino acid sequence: CASSYTGTTRYEQYF.

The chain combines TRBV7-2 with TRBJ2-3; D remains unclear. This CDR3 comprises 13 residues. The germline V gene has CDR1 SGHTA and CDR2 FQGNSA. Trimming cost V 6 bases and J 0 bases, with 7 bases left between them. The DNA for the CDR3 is TGTGCCAGCAGACGGGCGAGCACAGATACGCAGTATTTT. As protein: CASRRASTDTQYF.

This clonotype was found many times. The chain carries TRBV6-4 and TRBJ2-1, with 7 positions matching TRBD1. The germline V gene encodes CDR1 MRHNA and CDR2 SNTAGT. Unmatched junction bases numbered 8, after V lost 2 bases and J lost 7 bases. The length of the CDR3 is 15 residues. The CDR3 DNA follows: TGTGCCAGCAGTGACCGGCCGGGACAGAGAAATGAGCAGTTCTTC. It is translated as CASSDRPGQRNEQFF.

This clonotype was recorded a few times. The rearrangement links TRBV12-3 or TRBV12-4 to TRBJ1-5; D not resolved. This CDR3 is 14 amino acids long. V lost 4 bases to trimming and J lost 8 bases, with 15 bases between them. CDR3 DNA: TGTGCCAGCAGTTCCGGCCGGTTTTGGGAGCCCCAGCATTTT. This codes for CASSSGRFWEPQHF.

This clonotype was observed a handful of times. This CDR3 reads CATTDQTDTQYF. As DNA, the CDR3 is TGTGCCACCACGGACCAAACAGATACGCAGTATTTT. The chain carries TRBV19 and TRBJ2-3; no firm D call. Trimming removed 10 bases from V and 3 bases from J, with 11 bases in between. Germline CDR1 LNHDA, CDR2 SQIVND (reference sequence). The CDR3 runs to 12 residues.

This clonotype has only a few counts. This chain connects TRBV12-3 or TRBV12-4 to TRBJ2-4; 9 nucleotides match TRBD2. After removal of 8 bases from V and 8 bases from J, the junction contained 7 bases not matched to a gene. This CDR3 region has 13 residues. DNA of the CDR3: TGTGCCAGCGCCGTGGGACTAGCACACATTCAGTACTTC. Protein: CASAVGLAHIQYF.